This entry lists 29 T cell receptor beta chains sequenced from one sample in a study of neoadjuvant anti-PD-1 for oral cavity cancer. Some clones are missing from TCRdb's copy, which holds only in-frame ones; the method was immunoSEQ multiplex PCR. In the table there are 65,000 to 95,000 clones, about 84% of which are singletons. The material was PBMCs, obtained before nivolumab (anti-PD-1) treatment. The receptors were sampled from a person aged 35 to 85 with oral cavity squamous cell carcinoma.

V and J are TRBV5-6 and TRBJ2-2; tentatively, D is TRBD1 (5 bases). The CDR3 covers 15 residues. Germline values: CDR1 SGHDT, CDR2 YYEEEE. Trimming cost V 6 bases and J 2 bases, with 14 bases left between them. The CDR3: CASTPPDKNTGELFF. In DNA form, the CDR3 reads TGTGCCAGCACCCCTCCGGACAAAAACACCGGGGAGCTGTTTTTT.

This chain uses TRBV6-1 with TRBJ2-3; 9 bases map to TRBD1. Germline CDR1 is MNHNS and CDR2 is SASEGT. Germline trimming cut 0 bases from V and 4 bases from J; bases unmatched to any gene: 2. This CDR3 is built from 15 residues. CDR3 in amino acids: CASSEARTGADTQYF. The CDR3 DNA follows: TGTGCCAGCAGTGAAGCTAGGACAGGGGCAGATACGCAGTATTTT.

This clone has a handful of counts. This chain connects TRBV28 to TRBJ1-2, with 7 bases that match TRBD1. The J segment lost 2 bases and the V segment lost 6 bases, leaving 6 bases of the junction unmatched. The CDR3 is made up of 14 amino acids. Germline lookup yields CDR1 MDHEN and CDR2 SYDVKM. CDR3: CASRTPQGNYGYTF. DNA for the CDR3: TGTGCCAGCAGGACCCCACAGGGGAACTATGGCTACACCTTC.

CDR3 bases: TGTGCCGTATCTGATCCACGTAGCAATCAGCCCCAGCATTTT. It codes for CAVSDPRSNQPQHF. This chain connects TRBV2 to TRBJ1-5; the D is unclear. This CDR3 has 14 amino acids. The V end lost 11 bases, the J end lost 0 bases, and 14 bases lay between the germline ends. Germline CDR1 reads SNHLY; CDR2 reads FYNNEI.

The chain uses TRBV5-5 and TRBJ1-1, with D uncertain. Trimming took off 0 bases at V and 0 bases at J, with 6 bases between the two ends. The CDR3 has 14 residues. Germline values: CDR1 SGHKS, CDR2 YYEKEE (reference sequence). The CDR3 sequence is CASSLDPMNTEAFF. CDR3 nucleotides: TGTGCCAGCAGCTTGGACCCCATGAACACTGAAGCTTTCTTT. The variable domain in full, completed from reference TRBV5-5 and TRBJ1-1, reads DAGVTQSPTHLIKTRGQQVTLRCSPISGHKSVSWYQQVLGQGPQFIFQYYEKEERGRGNFPDRFSARQFPNYSSELNVNALLLGDSALYLCASSLDPMNTEAFFGQGTRLTVV.

V gene TRBV14 combines with J gene TRBJ1-5; a possible D gene is TRBD1 (5 bases). The CDR3 covers 13 residues. Germline CDR1 and CDR2: SGHDN and FVKESK. Trimming pared 4 bases from V and 4 bases from J, leaving 8 bases between. The CDR3 nucleotides read TGTGCCAGCAGCCTGACAGCTAATCAGCCCCAGCATTTT. Amino acid sequence: CASSLTANQPQHF.

Comment on this clone: The junction and the germline gene differ at one end; a read error may be behind it. This sequence joins TRBV10-2 and TRBJ1-1, with D tentatively TRBD1 (5 bases). Germline V CDR1 and CDR2: WSHSY, SAAADI. This CDR3 comprises 12 residues. CDR3 nucleotide sequence: TGCGCCAGCAGTGAGCAGGAGGGGCGGATATTCTGG. This translates into CASSEQEGRIFW.

There are many counts of this clone. The rearrangement uses TRBV4-1 and TRBJ2-3; 8 nucleotides match TRBD2. The CDR3 has 15 amino acids. CDR1 is MGHRA and CDR2 is YSYEKL in the germline V gene. The V segment lost 5 bases and the J segment 4 bases; nucleotides outside the gene matches: 8. The CDR3 loop reads CASSATTSEADTQYF. The CDR3 bases are TGCGCCAGCAGCGCAACGACTAGCGAGGCAGATACGCAGTATTTT.

The rearrangement uses TRBV7-8 and TRBJ1-5; no clear D. The CDR3 is 15 residues long. V gave up 1 base and J gave up 2 bases, with 9 bases separating them. In germline, CDR1 is SGHVS, CDR2 FQNEAQ. CDR3: CASSLGQHGNQPQHF. In DNA form, the CDR3 reads TGTGCCAGCAGCTTAGGGCAGCATGGCAATCAGCCCCAGCATTTT. Full variable domain (remainder filled in from reference TRBV7-8 and TRBJ1-5): GAGVSQSPRYKVAKRGQDVALRCDPISGHVSLFWYQQALGQGPEFLTYFQNEAQLDKSGLPSDRFFAERPEGSVSTLKIQRTQQEDSAVYLCASSLGQHGNQPQHFGDGTRLSIL.

This chain links TRBV6-5 with TRBJ2-2; D gene ambiguous. This CDR3 region has 16 residues. V was trimmed by 0 bases and J by 3 bases, leaving 11 bases between them. Germline assignment: CDR1 MNHEY and CDR2 SVGAGI. The chain's CDR3 is CASSYSRSPYTGELFF. In DNA, the CDR3 is TGTGCCAGCAGTTACTCGAGGTCACCTTACACCGGGGAGCTGTTTTTT.

This chain links TRBV28 with TRBJ2-7; tentatively, D is TRBD1 (6 bases). CDR3 length: 11 amino acids. Trimming removed 8 bases from V and 5 bases from J, with 10 bases in between. The germline CDR1 and CDR2 sequences are MDHEN and SYDVKM. In DNA, the CDR3 is TGTGCCAGCGCCAGGGGAGACGAGCAGTACTTC. Translation: CASARGDEQYF.

The gene calls are TRBV6-1 and TRBJ2-3; 7 bases line up with TRBD2. The CDR3 is made up of 14 amino acids. CDR1 and CDR2 (germline): MNHNS, SASEGT. V trimming: 1 base; J trimming: 6 bases; junction bases outside the gene matches: 4. This chain's CDR3 is CASSEVAGGDTQYF. DNA for the CDR3: TGTGCCAGCAGTGAAGTAGCGGGCGGGGATACGCAGTATTTT.

This rearrangement joins TRBV5-1 to TRBJ2-3; 7 nucleotides line up with TRBD2. The CDR3 runs 15 residues. Germline loops: CDR1 SGHRS, CDR2 YFSETQ. Unmatched junction bases numbered 8, after V lost 1 base and J lost 6 bases. In nucleotides, the CDR3 is TGCGCCAGCAGCTTGTTGAGGGAGGGCCGGGATACGCAGTATTTT. It is translated as CASSLLREGRDTQYF.

The table lists this clone with a count of one. V is TRBV9 and J is TRBJ2-3; D uncertain. Between the trimmed V and J ends, which lost 0 bases and 0 bases, there was a span of 11 bases. CDR1 and CDR2 from the germline V gene are SGDLS and YYNGEE. The length of the CDR3 is 16 residues. This chain's CDR3 is CASSVGTTSSTDTQYF. CDR3 DNA sequence: TGTGCCAGCAGCGTAGGGACCACCAGTAGCACAGATACGCAGTATTTT.

The CDR3 is CASSQSRATYEQYF. The DNA of the CDR3 is TGTGCCAGCAGCCAATCTAGGGCCACCTACGAGCAGTACTTC. This chain links TRBV4-2 with TRBJ2-7; D not resolved. CDR3 length equals 14 residues. In germline, CDR1 is LGHNA, CDR2 YNFKEQ. V was trimmed by 2 bases and J by 2 bases, leaving 10 bases between them.

This sequence joins TRBV28 and TRBJ1-2, with 8 positions matching TRBD1. The V segment lost 4 bases and the J segment 4 bases; nucleotides outside the gene matches: 8. This CDR3 region has 15 residues. Per the germline V gene, CDR1 is MDHEN and CDR2 is SYDVKM. The CDR3 coding sequence is TGTGCCAGCAGTTCCCCCGGGACAGGAAGCTATGGCTACACCTTC. This sequence encodes CASSSPGTGSYGYTF.

V usage is TRBV6-5 and J usage is TRBJ1-1, with D possibly being TRBD1 (6 bases). Between the trimmed V and J ends, which lost 0 bases and 8 bases, there was a span of 10 bases. This CDR3 has 13 residues. The germline gives CDR1 MNHEY, CDR2 SVGAGI. In nucleotides, the CDR3 is TGTGCCAGCAGTTACTCGACAGGCCCGGAAGCTTTCTTT. It yields the protein CASSYSTGPEAFF.

The rearrangement uses TRBV20-1 and TRBJ2-1; D gene unclear. CDR3 length equals 11 residues. Trimming cost V 2 bases and J 9 bases, with 8 bases left between them. From germline, CDR1 is DFQATT and CDR2 SNEGSKA (reference sequence). In DNA, the CDR3 is TGCAGTGCTAGAAAATATGGTGAGCAGTTCTTC. Amino acids: CSARKYGEQFF.

In this sample, this clone turned up a few times. This CDR3 is CASSFGGETEAFF. The CDR3 DNA is TGTGCCAGCAGCTTTGGGGGGGAGACTGAAGCTTTCTTT. V and J are TRBV7-6 and TRBJ1-1; a weak D match, TRBD1 (5 bases). Per the germline V gene, CDR1 is SGHVS and CDR2 is FNYEAQ. The CDR3 has 13 residues. V was trimmed by 3 bases and J by 5 bases, leaving 10 bases between them.

The V and J genes are TRBV19 and TRBJ1-5, with D tentatively TRBD1 (5 bases). The CDR3 is made up of 13 amino acids. The germline gives CDR1 LNHDA, CDR2 SQIVND (reference sequence). V gave up 1 base and J gave up 7 bases, with 8 bases separating them. The CDR3: CASSIGDDQPQHF. As DNA, the CDR3 is TGTGCCAGTAGTATAGGGGACGACCAGCCCCAGCATTTT. Full variable domain (outside the CDR3, taken from reference TRBV19 and TRBJ1-5): DGGITQSPKYLFRKEGQNVTLSCEQNLNHDAMYWYRQDPGQGLRLIYYSQIVNDFQKGDIAEGYSVSREKKESFPLTVTSAQKNPTAFYLCASSIGDDQPQHFGDGTRLSIL.

The rearrangement links TRBV25-1 to TRBJ2-5; the D gene is possibly TRBD1 (6 bases). The CDR3 has 14 amino acids. Germline CDR1 and CDR2: MGHDK and SYGVNS. Trimming stripped 7 bases from V and 5 bases from J, with 17 bases between. CDR3 nucleotide sequence: TGTGCCAGCACTCCTCAGGGGATGGCGGAGACCCAGTACTTC. Amino acids: CASTPQGMAETQYF.

The sample holds one count of this clone. The chain is built from TRBV7-6 and TRBJ2-7; D remains ambiguous. The CDR3 is 14 amino acids. Germline V gene data show CDR1 as SGHVS and CDR2 as FNYEAQ. V shed 1 base and J shed 9 bases, with 16 bases lying between them. CDR3 protein: CASSLGFRPTRQYF. Written as DNA, the CDR3 is TGTGCCAGCAGCTTAGGGTTTCGGCCTACGAGGCAGTACTTC.

V is TRBV7-3 and J is TRBJ2-2; 7 bases map to TRBD2. V lost 4 bases and J lost 4; bases outside the gene matches: 9. The CDR3 loop spans 16 amino acids. CDR1 and CDR2 from the germline V gene are SGHTA and FQGTGA. The CDR3 is CASSWLGLGITGELFF. The CDR3 coding sequence is TGTGCCAGCAGCTGGTTAGGACTAGGTATCACCGGGGAGCTGTTTTTT.

The V and J genes are TRBV6-6 and TRBJ2-2; D remains ambiguous. V lost 7 bases, J lost 7 bases, and 16 bases lay in between. This CDR3 is 14 amino acids long. Germline V CDR1 and CDR2: MNHNY, SVGAGI (reference sequence). The CDR3 sequence is CASTQQPPVGELFF. The CDR3 DNA reads TGTGCCAGCACCCAACAGCCGCCCGTCGGGGAGCTGTTTTTT.

This rearrangement joins TRBV27 to TRBJ2-3; weak D call: TRBD2 (6 bases). CDR3 length: 14 amino acids. Germline V gives CDR1 MNHEY, CDR2 SMNVEV (reference sequence). V dropped 7 bases and J dropped 5 bases, with 16 bases sitting between them. The CDR3 DNA is TGTGCCAGCATAAGTGTCCTGGGGGGAGATACGCAGTATTTT. Amino acids: CASISVLGGDTQYF.

This chain uses TRBV5-4 with TRBJ1-1, with D possibly TRBD1 on 6 matching bases. Germline V CDR1 and CDR2: SGHNT, YYREEE (reference sequence). The germline V and J ends were trimmed by 3 bases and 6 bases, with 18 bases remaining between them. The CDR3 loop spans 15 amino acids. The CDR3 sequence: CASSSPTTGASEAFF. Here the CDR3 DNA reads TGTGCCAGCAGCTCCCCGACGACGGGGGCCTCTGAAGCTTTCTTT.

CDR3 residues: CASLPTGVLNEQFF. The CDR3 region has the DNA TGTGCCAGCTTACCAACCGGGGTCTTAAATGAGCAGTTCTTC. The chain links TRBV7-9 to TRBJ2-1; D possibly corresponds to TRBD2 (5 bases). CDR1 is SEHNR and CDR2 is FQNEAQ in the germline V gene (reference sequence). The V and J ends lost 8 bases and 7 bases respectively, with 18 bases between them. The CDR3 consists of 14 residues.

The chain carries TRBV30 and TRBJ2-1, with D unclear. CDR3 length equals 12 residues. Trimming shortened V by 0 bases and J by 7 bases, and 7 bases separated the two germline ends. CDR1 GTSNPN and CDR2 SVGIG come from the germline V gene (reference sequence). CDR3 protein: CAWSVLGNEQFF. For the CDR3, the DNA is TGTGCCTGGAGTGTACTTGGAAATGAGCAGTTCTTC. Drawing the rest from reference TRBV30 and TRBJ2-1, the complete variable domain is SQTIHQWPATLVQPVGSPLSLECTVEGTSNPNLYWYRQAAGRGLQLLFYSVGIGQISSEVPQNLSASRPQDRQFILSSKKLLLSDSGFYLCAWSVLGNEQFFGPGTRLTVL.

This clone appeared a few times. The chain has TRBV7-8 and TRBJ1-4; 7 bases map to TRBD1. Germline values: CDR1 SGHVS, CDR2 FQNEAQ. The CDR3 has 15 residues. V shed 4 bases and J 4 bases; nucleotides not matched to a gene: 6. The CDR3 nucleotides are TGTGCCAGCAGCTCACCCGGGACAGATAATGAAAAACTGTTTTTT. Translated: CASSSPGTDNEKLFF.